This T cell receptor (beta chain) is drawn from a study of blood T cell repertoires in COVID-19. Study as a whole: Donors in the United States, Italy and Spain gave samples during acute or convalescent COVID-19. Sources were T cells, B-cell-depleted T cells, or PBMCs; the material itself was cDNA or gDNA.

Germline lookup yields CDR1 LGHNA and CDR2 YNFKEQ. The CDR3 covers 16 residues. Trimming removed 2 bases from V and 0 bases from J, with 14 bases in between. This clone was found once. In the source study's methods: The authors estimated nucleated cell counts from reference gene primer amplification. The protocol was immunoSEQ multiplex PCR, while the TCRdb copy is restricted to in-frame clones and leaves out a portion. The V and J calls and clone size are taken from that table; D and trimming were inferred from the DNA. The table records more than 70,000 clones, roughly 80% of them present only once.

The TCR comes from an elderly woman with active or convalescent COVID-19. V gene TRBV4-2 combines with J gene TRBJ2-7, with D uncertain. The sample consisted of peripheral blood. DNA for the CDR3: TGTGCCAGCAGCCAATACTACTCCTCGAGCTCCTACGAGCAGTACTTC. It translates to CASSQYYSSSSYEQYF.